The 25 T cell receptor beta chains below all came from one sample that was sequenced in a study of blood T cell repertoires in COVID-19. Assay used: immunoSEQ multiplex PCR; TCRdb lists only in-frame clones, some missing. The repertoire has about 180,000 clones, approximately 85% of them found once; the top ten carry more than 5%. The material sequenced was PBMCs or T cells enriched from blood (not recorded which). The receptors were sampled from a man aged 40-49 years who had recovered from COVID-19.

The chain uses TRBV6-5 and TRBJ1-5; perhaps TRBD1 as D (5 bases). The CDR3 length is 13 residues. Germline V CDR1 and CDR2: MNHEY, SVGAGI. V was cut by 5 bases and J by 3 bases, with 8 bases left in between. The CDR3 nucleotides read TGTGCCAGCAGTCGGGGGACCAATCAGCCCCAGCATTTT. Translation gives CASSRGTNQPQHF.

About this clone: This sample includes further DNA sequences coding for the same CDR3. The chain links TRBV5-5 to TRBJ1-1; D is uncertain. The length of the CDR3 is 13 residues. With 5 bases removed from V and 0 bases from J, the gap between germline ends came to 8 bases. Germline V gene data show CDR1 as SGHKS and CDR2 as YYEKEE (reference sequence). The CDR3 protein is CASRGDLNTEAFF. Here the CDR3 DNA reads TGTGCCAGCAGGGGAGATTTGAACACTGAAGCTTTCTTT.

As for this clone: An end of the junction differs from the germline gene, which may be a read error. The CDR3 DNA sequence: TGTGCTAGCACCCTATCAGGAGGGAACACAGATACGCAGTATTTT. This sequence encodes CASTLSGGNTDTQYF. V and J are TRBV9 and TRBJ2-3; a weak D match, TRBD2 (6 bases). This CDR3 is built from 15 residues. Germline lookup yields CDR1 SGDLS and CDR2 YYNGEE.

The chain uses TRBV19 and TRBJ2-1; 10 positions match TRBD1. The CDR3 is made up of 15 amino acids. Germline lookup yields CDR1 LNHDA and CDR2 SQIVND (reference sequence). Unmatched junction bases numbered 5, after V lost 6 bases and J lost 3 bases. The CDR3 protein is CASSTGTGVYNEQFF. The CDR3 nucleotides read TGTGCCAGTAGCACCGGGACAGGGGTCTACAATGAGCAGTTCTTC.

This chain uses TRBV18 with TRBJ1-2; the D is unclear. This CDR3 region has 14 residues. Germline V gene sequence: CDR1 KGHSH, CDR2 LQKENI. Trimming left V 3 bases short and J 3 bases short, with 11 bases between. The CDR3 DNA is TGTGCCAGCTCACCGGAGGACGGCCACTATGGCTACACCTTC. Protein sequence: CASSPEDGHYGYTF.

This chain uses TRBV3-1 (or the pseudogene TRBV3-2) with TRBJ2-5, with D possibly being TRBD2 (5 bases). V was trimmed by 3 bases and J by 3 bases, leaving 5 bases between them. CDR3 size: 12 residues. Per the germline V gene, CDR1 is LGHDT and CDR2 is YNNKEL (reference sequence). The CDR3 region has the DNA TGTGCCAGCAGCCAGGGAGAAGAGACCCAGTACTTC. Translated: CASSQGEETQYF.

V gene TRBV29-1 combines with J gene TRBJ1-5; D gene unclear. The ends were cut back, 5 bases at V and 1 base at J, with 12 bases in the middle. Germline V gene sequence: CDR1 SQVTM, CDR2 ANQGSEA. There are 14 residues in the CDR3. For the CDR3, the DNA is TGCAGCGTTCAAAGCGACGGGAGCAATCAGCCCCAGCATTTT. Translated: CSVQSDGSNQPQHF.

This rearrangement joins TRBV28 to TRBJ2-3, with 8 bases matching TRBD2. Germline CDR1 reads MDHEN; CDR2 reads SYDVKM. The junction had 8 bases not matched to a gene; V was cut back by 3 bases and J by 6 bases. This CDR3 region has 15 residues. The CDR3 protein is CASSFSGTPRDTQYF. The CDR3 DNA reads TGTGCCAGCAGTTTTAGCGGGACACCTCGGGATACGCAGTATTTT.

This chain joins TRBV2 and TRBJ2-3, with TRBD2 matching over 7 bases. Looked up from germline, CDR1 is SNHLY and CDR2 is FYNNEI. This CDR3 contains 15 residues. V dropped 1 base and J dropped 6; count of bases not matched to a gene: 7. CDR3 nucleotides: TGTGCCAGCAGTGAAGGAGGCCAGGGAGGGGATACGCAGTATTTT. Amino acids: CASSEGGQGGDTQYF.

The rearrangement uses TRBV9 and TRBJ2-3; D is undetermined. Germline V gives CDR1 SGDLS, CDR2 YYNGEE. The ends were cut back, 4 bases at V and 3 bases at J, with 9 bases in the middle. This CDR3 region has 13 residues. The CDR3 loop reads CASSTAWTDTQYF. In nucleotides, the CDR3 is TGTGCCAGCAGCACTGCGTGGACAGATACGCAGTATTTT.

This chain joins TRBV6-5 and TRBJ1-2; D is unclear. The CDR3 is 12 residues long. The germline V gene encodes CDR1 MNHEY and CDR2 SVGAGI. Between the trimmed V and J ends, which lost 6 bases and 4 bases, there was a span of 9 bases. CDR3: CASSGIPYGYTF. CDR3 in DNA: TGTGCCAGCAGCGGGATCCCCTATGGCTACACCTTC.

This clone has a handful of counts. The chain combines TRBV7-9 with TRBJ1-6; D not certain. Germline V gene lookup returns CDR1 SEHNR and CDR2 FQNEAQ (reference sequence). The length of the CDR3 is 14 residues. Deletions cut 6 bases from V and 7 bases from J, with 13 bases between. CDR3: CASRAPGENSPLHF. The CDR3 nucleotides are TGTGCCAGCAGAGCCCCGGGAGAAAATTCACCCCTCCACTTT.

The chain carries TRBV28 and TRBJ1-2; the D gene is possibly TRBD1 (5 bases). The CDR3 totals 14 residues. The V end lost 7 bases, the J end lost 5 bases, and 17 bases lay between the germline ends. The germline V gene encodes CDR1 MDHEN and CDR2 SYDVKM. CDR3 residues: CASTQRGGRYGYTF. Here the CDR3 DNA reads TGTGCCAGCACTCAGCGCGGGGGGAGATATGGCTACACCTTC.

This chain connects TRBV30 to TRBJ1-6; 8 bases are shared with TRBD1. The trim removed 1 base at V and 8 bases at J, leaving 10 bases unmatched. The length of the CDR3 is 16 residues. Germline CDR1 reads GTSNPN; CDR2 reads SVGIG (reference sequence). The CDR3 DNA sequence: TGTGCCTGGAGTGCAGGGGGCGTCCATAGGGATTCACCCCTCCACTTT. It codes for CAWSAGGVHRDSPLHF.

The chain uses TRBV5-8 and TRBJ1-5, with 9 bases matching TRBD1. The CDR3 is made up of 16 amino acids. The V and J ends lost 0 bases and 6 bases, in that order; junction bases with no gene match: 7. Germline V CDR1 and CDR2: SGHTS, YDEGEE. The CDR3 DNA sequence: TGTGCCAGCAGCTTGGGTCAACAGGGGGCGGCTCAGCCCCAGCATTTT. This gives the protein CASSLGQQGAAQPQHF.

The rearrangement uses TRBV28 and TRBJ1-2; TRBD1 matches 8 bases. The V and J ends lost 5 bases and 8 bases, in that order; junction bases with no gene match: 7. The germline gives CDR1 MDHEN, CDR2 SYDVKM. CDR3 length equals 13 residues. The CDR3 DNA sequence: TGTGCCAGCAGTCCAGGGGGCGGTGTAGGCTACACCTTC. It is translated as CASSPGGGVGYTF.

The chain has TRBV19 and TRBJ1-5; 11 bases line up with TRBD1. In germline, CDR1 is LNHDA, CDR2 SQIVND (reference sequence). V shed 7 bases and J 5 bases; nucleotides not matched to a gene: 10. This CDR3 has 16 amino acids. Written as DNA, the CDR3 is TGTGCCAGTACCGCAAGACGGACAGGGGGCGATCAGCCCCAGCATTTT. Protein sequence: CASTARRTGGDQPQHF.

The J gene is TRBJ2-2, the V gene TRBV7-3; 7 bases match TRBD2. Germline assignment: CDR1 SGHTA and CDR2 FQGTGA. The length of the CDR3 is 16 residues. J gave up 1 base and V 4 bases, and 6 bases lay outside the gene matches. CDR3 residues: CASSSSGKGNTGELFF. The DNA of the CDR3 is TGTGCCAGCAGCTCTAGCGGTAAAGGGAACACCGGGGAGCTGTTTTTT. The full variable domain, completed using reference TRBV7-3 and TRBJ2-2, is GAGVSQTPSNKVTEKGKYVELRCDPISGHTALYWYRQSLGQGPEFLIYFQGTGAADDSGLPNDRFFAVRPEGSVSTLKIQRTERGDSAVYLCASSSSGKGNTGELFFGEGSRLTVL.

The chain couples TRBV5-1 to TRBJ1-4, with D unclear. The V end lost 4 bases, the J end lost 7 bases, and 14 bases lay between the germline ends. Germline V CDR1 and CDR2: SGHRS, YFSETQ. The CDR3 is 14 amino acids. CDR3 coding DNA: TGCGCCAGCAGCCCAGCGGGGAAGTTTGAAAAACTGTTTTTT. This gives the protein CASSPAGKFEKLFF.

The rearrangement uses TRBV18 and TRBJ2-5, with D perhaps matching TRBD1 (6 bases). There are 15 residues in the CDR3. Germline CDR1 KGHSH, CDR2 LQKENI. Trimming took 6 bases from V and 2 from J, leaving 16 bases between them. The CDR3 is CASSPGDRGQETQYF. In DNA form, the CDR3 reads TGTGCCAGCTCGCCAGGGGATCGGGGTCAAGAGACCCAGTACTTC. Using reference TRBV18 and TRBJ2-5 for the parts outside the CDR3, the full variable domain is NAGVMQNPRHLVRRRGQEARLRCSPMKGHSHVYWYRQLPEEGLKFMVYLQKENIIDESGMPKERFSAEFPKEGPSILRIQQVVRGDSAAYFCASSPGDRGQETQYFGPGTRLLVL.

This clone was counted once. The chain uses TRBV2 and TRBJ2-2; D possibly corresponds to TRBD1 (6 bases). The V and J ends lost 7 bases and 3 bases respectively, with 12 bases between them. From germline, CDR1 is SNHLY and CDR2 FYNNEI. The CDR3 length is 14 residues. CDR3: CASKWQGHTGELFF. Written as DNA, the CDR3 is TGTGCCAGCAAGTGGCAGGGGCACACCGGGGAGCTGTTTTTT.

Only one count was recorded for this clone. The genes are TRBV6-5 and TRBJ1-4; D gene ambiguous. The CDR3 extends over 13 amino acids. The ends were cut back, 8 bases at V and 5 bases at J, with 12 bases in the middle. From germline, CDR1 is MNHEY and CDR2 SVGAGI. The CDR3 coding sequence is TGTGCCAGCGTGCTAAGCCCAAATGAAAAACTGTTTTTT. It is translated as CASVLSPNEKLFF.

The chain is built from TRBV29-1 and TRBJ1-1, with D uncertain. Germline CDR1 reads SQVTM; CDR2 reads ANQGSEA. V lost 0 bases, J lost 6 bases, and 14 bases lay in between. This CDR3 is built from 14 residues. The CDR3 sequence: CSVEEGFGIPEAFF. The CDR3 coding sequence is TGCAGCGTTGAAGAAGGGTTCGGGATCCCTGAAGCTTTCTTT.

The chain combines TRBV5-1 with TRBJ2-7; no reliable D call. The CDR3 extends over 13 amino acids. The germline gives CDR1 SGHRS, CDR2 YFSETQ. The ends were cut back, 0 bases at V and 3 bases at J, with 7 bases in the middle. The CDR3 loop is CASSLASSYEQYF. The CDR3 nucleotides read TGCGCCAGCAGCTTGGCTTCCAGCTACGAGCAGTACTTC.

There are many counts of this clone. The chain employs TRBV19 and TRBJ2-1, with 10 bases aligning to TRBD2. The CDR3 covers 16 residues. Germline-derived CDR1 and CDR2 are LNHDA and SQIVND (reference sequence). The J segment lost 2 bases and the V segment lost 5 bases, leaving 6 bases of the junction unmatched. The CDR3 nucleotides read TGTGCCAGTAGTCCGGCTAGCGGGAGAACCTACAATGAGCAGTTCTTC. Translating gives CASSPASGRTYNEQFF.